Listed here is a single T cell receptor (beta chain). Its antigen is currently unknown. The unexposed donors gave CD4+ T cells in about 2011-2019, prior to COVID-19. CD4+ T cells were isolated from the cells after around 11 days of culture. Testing used SARS-CoV-2 S/N and four cold-coronavirus spikes on unexposed-donor CD4+ T cells, cells permitting. The sample belongs to a study of CD4 T cells in relation to SARS-CoV-2 and coronaviruses. CDR1 is SGHRS and CDR2 is YFSETQ in the germline V gene. The V and J ends lost 3 bases and 4 bases respectively, with 17 bases between them. The CDR3 loop spans 15 amino acids. Generated by immunoSEQ multiplex PCR, the TCRdb table keeps only in-frame clones and is missing some. The table has about 16,000 clones, roughly 80% seen once.

The receptor was isolated from a human donor in good health. The chain recombines TRBV5-1 with TRBJ2-7; D assignment may be TRBD1 or TRBD2 (7 bases each). The sample comprised CD4+ T cells from PBMCs, cultured in vitro. The CDR3 DNA follows: TGCGCCAGCAGCTGGGAGGGGGACAGCTCGTACGAGCAGTACTTC. Amino acid sequence: CASSWEGDSSYEQYF. Filled out from reference TRBV5-1 and TRBJ2-7, the complete variable domain reads KAGVTQTPRYLIKTRGQQVTLSCSPISGHRSVSWYQQTPGQGLQFLFEYFSETQRNKGNFPGRFSGRQFSNSRSEMNVSTLELGDSALYLCASSWEGDSSYEQYFGPGTRLTVT.